This T cell receptor (beta chain) is drawn from a study of regulatory T cells in long-lasting Graves disease. Study results and limitations: Those with persistent disease had in common more public clonotypes (2,741) than new patients (966).

CDR3 length: 16 amino acids. Trimming removed 2 bases from V and 0 bases from J, with 11 bases in between. Germline loops: CDR1 LNHDA, CDR2 SQIVND (reference sequence). A note on this clonotype: The target antigen is unknown.

Arm-PCR of CDR3 regions and iRepertoire HTBI primers were used to build TCR beta libraries. TCRdb reanalysed the multiplex PCR reads using MiXCR and keeps one entry per CDR3 protein. The sample consists of over 400,000 distinct CDR3 sequences, about 14% of them appearing once. The time point was: newly diagnosed GD, antithyroid drugs for less than 3 months. PBMC RNA was the source of the TCR library. EDTA tubes collected 7.5 to 9 milliliters of peripheral blood. These data were also filed under a second study, of T cells in Graves' hyperthyroidism and ophthalmopathy. That study reports: Using the HTBI primer set, a first-round RT-PCR was run on the TCR CDR3. Ophthalmopathy was told apart from stable hyperthyroidism by a 13 V-J model.

This sequence originates from a woman aged 45-59 years with Graves disease. V usage is TRBV19 and J usage is TRBJ2-1; no clear D. The sequenced sample was peripheral blood mononuclear cells (PBMCs), obtained at new diagnosis, from a patient treated with antithyroid drugs. The CDR3 DNA reads TGTGCCAGTAGTATAACAGCGCTGAGCTCCTACAATGAGCAGTTCTTC. It codes for CASSITALSSYNEQFF.